These 28 T cell receptor beta chains were all obtained from the same sample, sequenced in a study of T-cell memory formation after mild COVID-19. TCRdb called the 5' RACE reads again in MiXCR, with one record for every CDR3 protein. The sample shows around 400,000 distinct CDR3 sequences, 24% of them seen only once. The specimen was PBMCs or a T cell subset sorted from them (not recorded which). These receptors were taken from an adult woman who had mild COVID-19 (a few samples of this study predate the infection). Cell type and time point are not known.

V and J are TRBV6-1 and TRBJ1-6; possible D gene TRBD1, 6 bases. Trimming pared 7 bases from V and 7 bases from J, leaving 14 bases between. The CDR3 spans 14 residues. Germline lookup yields CDR1 MNHNS and CDR2 SASEGT. CDR3 in amino acids: CASITGTGNSPLHF. The CDR3 DNA follows: TGTGCCAGCATAACAGGGACGGGCAATTCACCCCTCCACTTT.

This clonotype came up many times. The V call is TRBV6-6, the J call TRBJ2-4; D may correspond to TRBD1 or TRBD2 (7 bases each). The CDR3 has 16 amino acids. Trimming removed 2 bases from V and 0 bases from J, with 11 bases in between. Germline lookup yields CDR1 MNHNY and CDR2 SVGAGI (reference sequence). Written as DNA, the CDR3 is TGTGCCAGCAGTTACGCCAGGGGGGGAGCCAAAAACATTCAGTACTTC. Amino acid sequence: CASSYARGGAKNIQYF.

This clonotype was seen only once. This chain connects TRBV7-2 to TRBJ1-1; 10 bases agree with TRBD1. The germline V gene encodes CDR1 SGHTA and CDR2 FQGNSA. V shed 4 bases, J shed 10 bases, and the junction held 6 bases outside the gene matches. The CDR3 is made up of 13 amino acids. CDR3 DNA: TGTGCCAGCAGCTCAGGGACAGGGGATGGAGCTTTCTTT. Protein sequence: CASSSGTGDGAFF.

The rearrangement uses TRBV7-6 and TRBJ1-4; D is uncertain. The germline V gene has CDR1 SGHVS and CDR2 FNYEAQ. V shed 2 bases and J shed 0 bases, with 7 bases lying between them. The CDR3 length is 15 residues. The DNA of the CDR3 is TGTGCCAGCAGCTTAATAGGCGCAACTAATGAAAAACTGTTTTTT. This codes for CASSLIGATNEKLFF.

V and J are TRBV11-2 and TRBJ2-1; 8 bases are a match to TRBD2. The V gene end was trimmed by 3 bases and the J gene end by 4 bases; junction bases not matched to a gene: 14. CDR1 is SGHAT, CDR2 FQNNGV, per germline. The CDR3 loop spans 18 amino acids. The CDR3 nucleotides are TGTGCCAGCAGCTTTCCCGGTAATCGGGAGGGTCGATACAATGAGCAGTTCTTC. Its protein is CASSFPGNREGRYNEQFF.

This clonotype was detected many times. The chain links TRBV10-3 to TRBJ2-7; 10 positions match TRBD1. This CDR3 has 15 residues. After removal of 0 bases from V and 2 bases from J, the junction contained 1 base not matched to a gene. Germline loops: CDR1 ENHRY, CDR2 SYGVKD. The CDR3 spells CAISESGTGAYEQYF. As DNA, the CDR3 is TGTGCCATCAGTGAGTCCGGGACAGGGGCCTACGAGCAGTACTTC.

There are a few counts of this clonotype. The rearrangement uses TRBV11-3 and TRBJ2-1, with TRBD1 matching over 7 bases. CDR1 SGHNT and CDR2 YENEEA come from the germline V gene. The CDR3 is 16 residues long. The trim removed 9 bases at V and 4 bases at J, leaving 15 bases unmatched. The CDR3 region is CASTTFPGQSYNEQFF. In DNA form, the CDR3 reads TGTGCCAGTACCACCTTCCCGGGACAGAGTTACAATGAGCAGTTCTTC.

This clonotype was seen a few times. V gene TRBV4-1 combines with J gene TRBJ2-2, with D perhaps TRBD1 (5 bases). V was trimmed by 4 bases and J by 0 bases, leaving 9 bases between them. Germline V gene lookup returns CDR1 MGHRA and CDR2 YSYEKL. This CDR3 region has 15 residues. CDR3 coding DNA: TGCGCCAGCAGCCCGCAGGGTGCGAACACCGGGGAGCTGTTTTTT. Translating it yields CASSPQGANTGELFF.

This chain joins TRBV7-9 and TRBJ1-2; tentative D call: TRBD1 (6 bases). Germline values: CDR1 SEHNR, CDR2 FQNEAQ (reference sequence). The CDR3 sequence is 16 residues long. V was clipped by 5 bases and J by 2 bases, with 18 bases between them. The CDR3 spells CASSQGPWEGNYGYTF. CDR3 in DNA: TGTGCCAGCAGCCAGGGGCCTTGGGAGGGGAACTATGGCTACACCTTC.

The genes are TRBV5-1 and TRBJ2-7, with D maybe TRBD2 (6 bases). Germline V CDR1 and CDR2: SGHRS, YFSETQ. Deletions cut 0 bases from V and 2 bases from J, with 12 bases between. The CDR3 contains 15 residues. This chain's CDR3 is CASSLGLVGAYEQYF. CDR3 coding DNA: TGCGCCAGCAGCTTGGGACTAGTTGGAGCCTACGAGCAGTACTTC.

This chain's CDR3 is CASSQRTGMHLVRDTEAFF. For the CDR3, the DNA is TGCGCCAGCAGCCAAAGGACAGGGATGCACCTGGTCAGGGACACTGAAGCTTTCTTT. The J gene is TRBJ1-1, the V gene TRBV4-1; 8 bases map to TRBD1. This CDR3 is built from 19 residues. The V gene's germline CDR1 is MGHRA and CDR2 YSYEKL. V trimming: 2 bases; J trimming: 3 bases; junction bases outside the gene matches: 17.

The chain is built from TRBV18 and TRBJ2-3; D perhaps matches TRBD1 (6 bases). Per germline, CDR1 KGHSH and CDR2 LQKENI. Between the trimmed V and J ends, which lost 4 bases and 6 bases, there was a span of 17 bases. CDR3 length: 15 residues. CDR3 protein: CASSRGQSRSDTQYF. CDR3 nucleotides: TGTGCCAGCTCACGAGGACAGTCCCGATCGGATACGCAGTATTTT.

This clonotype was seen more than once but under ten times. The chain recombines TRBV30 with TRBJ2-7; perhaps TRBD1 as D (5 bases). This CDR3 has 12 residues. Trimming took 7 bases from V and 0 from J, leaving 10 bases between them. Per germline, CDR1 GTSNPN and CDR2 SVGIG (reference sequence). The chain's CDR3 is CALTDFSYEQYF. In DNA form, the CDR3 reads TGTGCCTTGACAGATTTCTCCTACGAGCAGTACTTC.

This clonotype was seen more than once but under ten times. V and J are TRBV7-3 and TRBJ2-1; 9 bases are a match to TRBD2. This CDR3 spans 17 amino acids. J was trimmed by 9 bases and V by 5 bases; bases with no gene match: 17. Germline CDR1 is SGHTA and CDR2 is FQGTGA. For the CDR3, the DNA is TGTGCCAGCAGCCGCCAGATGGCTAGCGGGACTGATGGTGAGCAGTTCTTC. Translation: CASSRQMASGTDGEQFF.

The rearrangement links TRBV18 to TRBJ2-7, with 10 bases that match TRBD2. This CDR3 is built from 13 residues. In germline, CDR1 is KGHSH, CDR2 LQKENI. Trimming removed 3 bases from V and 5 bases from J; junction bases left unmatched: 1. The CDR3 sequence is CASSPLAGDEQYF. DNA of the CDR3: TGTGCCAGCTCACCTCTAGCGGGAGACGAGCAGTACTTC. Variable domain in full (rest from reference TRBV18 and TRBJ2-7): NAGVMQNPRHLVRRRGQEARLRCSPMKGHSHVYWYRQLPEEGLKFMVYLQKENIIDESGMPKERFSAEFPKEGPSILRIQQVVRGDSAAYFCASSPLAGDEQYFGPGTRLTVT.

This clonotype was found a few times. The genes are TRBV4-2 and TRBJ2-7; D is ambiguous. CDR1 and CDR2 (germline): LGHNA, YNFKEQ. The CDR3 is 14 amino acids. V was trimmed by 0 bases and J by 6 bases, leaving 12 bases between them. The CDR3 nucleotides are TGTGCCAGCAGCCAAGATCGCACGGGTCGCGAGCAGTACTTC. Amino acid sequence: CASSQDRTGREQYF.

The chain has TRBV24-1 and TRBJ1-5, with 7 positions matching TRBD1. V gave up 4 bases and J gave up 0 bases; unmatched junction bases: 2. Germline lookup yields CDR1 KGHDR and CDR2 SFDVKD. The CDR3 totals 15 residues. The CDR3 reads CATSDGTASNQPQHF. For the CDR3, the DNA is TGTGCCACCAGTGACGGGACAGCTAGCAATCAGCCCCAGCATTTT.

A few counts support this clonotype. This rearrangement joins TRBV12-3 or TRBV12-4 to TRBJ1-1; D not certain. This CDR3 has 13 amino acids. The V gene lost 2 bases and the J gene lost 8 bases, with 12 bases spanning the gap. The CDR3 is CASSLRELSEAFF. As DNA, the CDR3 is TGTGCCAGCAGTTTAAGGGAACTGAGCGAAGCTTTCTTT.

The CDR3: CASSGRLAGESEQYF. The CDR3 bases are TGTGCCAGCAGCGGCAGACTAGCGGGAGAGTCGGAGCAGTACTTC. The chain employs TRBV9 and TRBJ2-7; TRBD2 aligns across 12 bases. The CDR3 is 15 residues long. Trimming removed 3 bases from V and 7 bases from J; junction bases left unmatched: 8. CDR1 is SGDLS, CDR2 YYNGEE, per germline.

The V call is TRBV7-8, the J call TRBJ1-1, with TRBD1 matching 9 bases. Germline CDR1 is SGHVS and CDR2 is FQNEAQ. The V and J ends lost 7 bases and 7 bases, in that order; junction bases with no gene match: 19. The CDR3 has 17 residues. The CDR3 here is CASTLRGDRALGGEAFF. CDR3 DNA: TGTGCCAGCACCCTTAGGGGGGACAGGGCGCTTGGTGGTGAAGCTTTCTTT.

This chain's CDR3 is CASSAEGLGSYEQYF. The CDR3 region has the DNA TGTGCCAGCAGCGCTGAGGGGCTCGGCTCCTACGAGCAGTACTTC. The chain couples TRBV5-6 to TRBJ2-7; perhaps D is TRBD1 or TRBD2 (5 bases each). The CDR3 runs to 15 residues. V lost 4 bases, J lost 0 bases, and 14 bases lay in between. Germline V gives CDR1 SGHDT, CDR2 YYEEEE.

V usage is TRBV10-3 and J usage is TRBJ2-7; 7 bases align to TRBD2. V trimming: 2 bases; J trimming: 6 bases; junction bases outside the gene matches: 4. CDR3 length equals 13 residues. CDR1 and CDR2 (germline): ENHRY, SYGVKD. CDR3 sequence (DNA): TGTGCCATCAGTGAGGGAGCGGGATTCGAGCAGTACTTC. It translates to CAISEGAGFEQYF.

This clonotype was seen a few times. Mismatch with germline at one junction end may stem from a read error. V gene TRBV7-7 combines with J gene TRBJ2-7; 10 nucleotides match TRBD1. Germline loops: CDR1 SSHAT, CDR2 FNYEAQ (reference sequence). The CDR3 extends over 15 amino acids. CDR3 loop: CASSFADRGGYEQYF. The CDR3 nucleotides are TGTGCTAGCAGCTTCGCGGACAGGGGGGGCTACGAGCAGTACTTC.

The chain combines TRBV6-1 with TRBJ2-4; 9 bases are shared with TRBD1. V trimming: 7 bases; J trimming: 9 bases; junction bases outside the gene matches: 10. This CDR3 contains 14 residues. Per the germline V gene, CDR1 is MNHNS and CDR2 is SASEGT. CDR3 protein: CASTWTGEGGIQYF. CDR3 sequence (DNA): TGTGCCAGCACCTGGACAGGGGAAGGCGGCATTCAGTACTTC.

The chain links TRBV29-1 to TRBJ2-3, with D perhaps TRBD1 (6 bases). Deletions cut 4 bases from V and 3 bases from J, with 17 bases between. From germline, CDR1 is SQVTM and CDR2 ANQGSEA. There are 15 residues in the CDR3. The chain's CDR3 is CSVGLLGQGTDTQYF. In DNA form, the CDR3 reads TGCAGCGTTGGGTTGTTGGGGCAGGGGACAGATACGCAGTATTTT.

J is TRBJ2-3 and V is TRBV29-1; 9 nucleotides align to TRBD2. Germline-derived CDR1 and CDR2 are SQVTM and ANQGSEA. The CDR3 totals 18 residues. Trimming cost V 8 bases and J 0 bases; bases outside gene matches: 18. CDR3 loop: CSTTQDPFAGGSTDTQYF. The CDR3 nucleotides read TGCAGCACTACGCAAGACCCCTTTGCGGGAGGGAGCACAGATACGCAGTATTTT.

This clonotype was found a few times. The rearrangement uses TRBV25-1 and TRBJ2-2; 7 nucleotides line up with TRBD1. Germline-derived CDR1 and CDR2 are MGHDK and SYGVNS. The length of the CDR3 is 13 residues. V lost 5 bases, J lost 11 bases, and 8 bases stayed unmatched. DNA for the CDR3: TGTGCCAGCAGTAACACAGGGGCCCAAGAGCTGTTTTTT. Translation: CASSNTGAQELFF.

The gene calls are TRBV2 and TRBJ2-7; 11 nucleotides agree with TRBD2. The CDR3 totals 16 residues. Germline V lookup: CDR1 SNHLY, CDR2 FYNNEI. J was trimmed by 4 bases and V by 6 bases; bases with no gene match: 11. CDR3 DNA: TGTGCCAGCAGCGAGCCCTCTAGCGGGAGGTGGTACGAGCAGTACTTC. This sequence encodes CASSEPSSGRWYEQYF. Using reference TRBV2 and TRBJ2-7 for the parts outside the CDR3, the full variable domain is EPEVTQTPSHQVTQMGQEVILRCVPISNHLYFYWYRQILGQKVEFLVSFYNNEISEKSEIFDDQFSVERPDGSNFTLKIRSTKLEDSAMYFCASSEPSSGRWYEQYFGPGTRLTVT.